One and the same sample provided the 20 T cell receptor beta chains below, sequenced in a study of regulatory T cells in long-lasting Graves disease. Time point in this sample: persistent/refractory GD, antithyroid drugs over 5 years with positive TRAb. Preparation of the TCR library used RNA extracted from PBMCs. CDR3 regions were amplified by Arm-PCR using iRepertoire HTBI primers to build TCR beta libraries. One entry per CDR3 protein, called by TCRdb with MiXCR from the multiplex PCR reads. The sample yields about 300,000 distinct CDR3 sequences, 20% to 25% seen once. The sequenced sample was peripheral blood mononuclear cells (PBMCs), obtained when the disease was refractory, from a patient treated with antithyroid drugs. The receptors come from a female donor with Graves disease.

Notes on this clonotype: Just one base apart from a much larger clone, this may be a read error. The chain joins TRBV6-5 to TRBJ2-5, with D perhaps matching TRBD1 or TRBD2 (6 bases each). Germline CDR1 reads MNHEY; CDR2 reads SVGAGI. The V and J ends lost 4 bases and 9 bases respectively, with 15 bases between them. The CDR3 extends over 13 amino acids. CDR3 in amino acids: CASSSTGTEAQYF. DNA of the CDR3: TGTGCCAGCAGTTCAACAGGGACTGAGGCCCAGTACTTC.

A few counts support this clonotype. The gene calls are TRBV4-2 and TRBJ2-7, with TRBD2 matching over 12 bases. The CDR3 sequence is 15 residues long. Trimming cost V 1 base and J 6 bases; bases outside gene matches: 4. The germline V gene encodes CDR1 LGHNA and CDR2 YNFKEQ. CDR3 amino acids: CASSQVELAGGEQYF. CDR3 bases: TGTGCCAGCAGCCAAGTGGAACTAGCGGGAGGCGAGCAGTACTTC.

Many counts were recorded for this clonotype. The DNA is omitted, as the CDR3 cannot be located on it reliably, and the CDR3 follows TCRdb's listing. The chain recombines TRBV28 with TRBJ1-2; whether TRBD1, the table's D call, matches the DNA was not checked. Per the germline V gene, CDR1 is MDHEN and CDR2 is SYDVKM. The CDR3 is 13 amino acids in total, end residues counted. The CDR3 reads CASSFGAGSHCTF.

This sequence joins TRBV11-2 and TRBJ2-2, with D perhaps assigned TRBD1 or TRBD2 (6 bases each). Between the trimmed V and J ends, which lost 1 base and 5 bases, there was a span of 17 bases. This CDR3 spans 17 amino acids. Germline V CDR1 and CDR2: SGHAT, FQNNGV. In DNA form, the CDR3 reads TGTGCCAGCAGCTTAGTGATCGGGGGCGCGGGAACCGGGGAGCTGTTTTTT. Protein product: CASSLVIGGAGTGELFF. The full variable domain, with the rest looked up from reference TRBV11-2 and TRBJ2-2, is EAGVAQSPRYKIIEKRQSVAFWCNPISGHATLYWYQQILGQGPKLLIQFQNNGVVDDSQLPKDRFSAERLKGVDSTLKIQPAKLEDSAVYLCASSLVIGGAGTGELFFGEGSRLTVL.

The chain combines TRBV29-1 with TRBJ1-1; D not certain. CDR1 SQVTM and CDR2 ANQGSEA come from the germline V gene. Trimming cost V 4 bases and J 4 bases, with 7 bases left between them. This CDR3 comprises 11 residues. CDR3 in amino acids: CSVAWGTEAFF. Here the CDR3 DNA reads TGCAGCGTTGCCTGGGGCACTGAAGCTTTCTTT.

In the case of this clonotype: This may be a read error, as it is one base from a much larger clone. The rearrangement uses TRBV7-8 and TRBJ2-7; D might be TRBD2 (5 bases). The germline CDR1 and CDR2 sequences are SGHVS and FQNEAQ. The CDR3 contains 16 residues. For the CDR3, the DNA is TGTGCCAGCAACTTAGTGGGTGGGGAGTTAAGGTACGAGCAGTACTTC. It translates to CASNLVGGELRYEQYF.

The V and J genes are TRBV5-4 and TRBJ1-1; D perhaps matches TRBD1 (6 bases). Germline V gene sequence: CDR1 SGHNT, CDR2 YYREEE (reference sequence). Trimming stripped 4 bases from V and 0 bases from J, with 13 bases between. The CDR3 has 15 residues. The CDR3 sequence: CASSAEGGMNTEAFF. CDR3 coding DNA: TGTGCCAGCAGCGCGGAAGGGGGGATGAACACTGAAGCTTTCTTT.

The chain has TRBV20-1 and TRBJ1-1, with unresolved D. CDR1 DFQATT and CDR2 SNEGSKA come from the germline V gene (reference sequence). Trimming removed 5 bases at V and 3 bases at J, with 13 bases between. The CDR3 loop spans 13 amino acids. Written as DNA, the CDR3 is TGCAGTGCTCCCTTGAGGTGGGACACTGAAGCTTTCTTT. Protein product: CSAPLRWDTEAFF.

This clonotype was found a few times. The CDR3 sequence is CASSQEERANTGELFF. In DNA form, the CDR3 reads TGCGCCAGCAGCCAAGAGGAGCGCGCGAACACCGGGGAGCTGTTTTTT. J is TRBJ2-2 and V is TRBV4-1; D call uncertain. There are 16 residues in the CDR3. Trimming cost V 0 bases and J 0 bases, with 8 bases left between them. Germline V gene sequence: CDR1 MGHRA, CDR2 YSYEKL.

Ten or more counts support this clonotype. CDR3 loop: CASTDPNTGELFF. The CDR3 region has the DNA TGTGCCAGCACTGATCCGAACACCGGGGAGCTGTTTTTT. J is TRBJ2-2 and V is TRBV6-1, with no clear D. The V end lost 7 bases, the J end lost 0 bases, and 6 bases lay between the germline ends. CDR1 and CDR2 (germline): MNHNS, SASEGT. CDR3 size: 13 residues.

This clonotype has a handful of counts. This sequence joins TRBV30 and TRBJ1-2, with a possible D match to TRBD1 (5 bases). The CDR3 spans 12 residues. Germline lookup yields CDR1 GTSNPN and CDR2 SVGIG (reference sequence). Trimming left V 2 bases short and J 4 bases short, with 8 bases between. The CDR3: CAWSTQGYGYTF. CDR3 coding DNA: TGTGCCTGGAGTACGCAGGGCTATGGCTACACCTTC.

This clonotype was seen a handful of times. The junction does not match germline at one end; this may be a read error. The V gene is TRBV11-2, the J gene TRBJ2-1; D might be TRBD2 (5 bases). There are 14 residues in the CDR3. In germline, CDR1 is SGHAT, CDR2 FQNNGV. The chain's CDR3 is CASSQEGFNNEQFF. The CDR3 nucleotides read TGCGCCAGCAGCCAAGAGGGCTTCAACAATGAGCAGTTCTTC.

The chain is built from TRBV20-1 and TRBJ2-5; 7 positions match TRBD2. CDR1 and CDR2 (germline): DFQATT, SNEGSKA (reference sequence). The CDR3 totals 12 residues. The V gene end was trimmed by 6 bases and the J gene end by 5 bases; junction bases not matched to a gene: 6. CDR3 protein: CSAAGESETQYF. As DNA, the CDR3 is TGCAGTGCGGCGGGAGAGTCCGAGACCCAGTACTTC.

A note on this clonotype: This may stem from a read error, because a much larger clone lies one nucleotide away. This chain joins TRBV6-1 and TRBJ1-1, with D perhaps matching TRBD1 (5 bases). Germline lookup yields CDR1 MNHNS and CDR2 SASEGT. V was shortened by 10 bases and J by 0 bases, with 12 bases between the two germline ends. CDR3 length equals 13 residues. The CDR3 region has the DNA TGTGCCACACGGGGCGACATGAACACTGAAGCTTTCTTT. Its translation is CATRGDMNTEAFF.

This clonotype was detected ten times or more. This sequence joins TRBV27 and TRBJ1-2; D perhaps matches TRBD1 (5 bases). Deletions cut 8 bases from V and 2 bases from J, with 9 bases between. The CDR3 has 12 residues. CDR1 and CDR2 (germline): MNHEY, SMNVEV (reference sequence). In DNA, the CDR3 is TGTGCCAGCTGGGAGGGGAACTATGGCTACACCTTC. Protein product: CASWEGNYGYTF.

This sequence joins TRBV6-2 or TRBV6-3 and TRBJ2-7, with D possibly being TRBD1 or TRBD2 (5 bases each). V was pared by 6 bases and J by 1 base, with 16 bases between. This CDR3 region has 15 residues. The germline V gene encodes CDR1 MNHEY and CDR2 SVGEGT. CDR3 amino acids: CASSIPVGASYEQYF. CDR3 coding DNA: TGTGCCAGCAGCATCCCCGTCGGGGCTTCCTACGAGCAGTACTTC.

The chain employs TRBV20-1 and TRBJ2-2, with 9 bases identical to TRBD1. Germline V gene lookup returns CDR1 DFQATT and CDR2 SNEGSKA (reference sequence). V was clipped by 5 bases and J by 8 bases; unmatched bases: 15. CDR3 size: 16 residues. CDR3 sequence: CSASPWGQGFSGELFF. Written as DNA, the CDR3 is TGCAGTGCTTCTCCTTGGGGACAGGGTTTTAGTGGGGAGCTGTTTTTT.

This clonotype occurred many times. This chain joins TRBV6-1 and TRBJ1-5, with a possible D match to TRBD1 (6 bases). The CDR3 is 13 amino acids. V lost 7 bases, J lost 7 bases, and 14 bases lay in between. Germline CDR1 reads MNHNS; CDR2 reads SASEGT. The CDR3 sequence is CASTSRGGQPQHF. DNA for the CDR3: TGTGCCAGCACTTCCAGGGGTGGGCAGCCCCAGCATTTT.

This clonotype was observed at least ten times. V is TRBV20-1 and J is TRBJ2-5; possible D gene TRBD2, 6 bases. V was shortened by 5 bases and J by 5 bases, with 15 bases between the two germline ends. Per germline, CDR1 DFQATT and CDR2 SNEGSKA (reference sequence). The length of the CDR3 is 13 residues. The CDR3 sequence is CSADLATRETQYF. In DNA form, the CDR3 reads TGCAGTGCTGACCTAGCGACCAGGGAGACCCAGTACTTC.

The table lists this clonotype with many counts. The chain is built from TRBV19 and TRBJ1-1, with TRBD1 identical over 7 bases. The germline V gene has CDR1 LNHDA and CDR2 SQIVND (reference sequence). Losses at the gene ends were 6 bases for V and 0 bases for J; bases not matched to a gene: 10. The CDR3 is 16 residues long. This CDR3 reads CASSYGQDLMNTEAFF. DNA of the CDR3: TGTGCCAGTAGCTACGGACAGGACCTCATGAACACTGAAGCTTTCTTT.